A selection of T cell receptor beta chains follows, all from one sample in a study of T cells in Graves' hyperthyroidism and ophthalmopathy. TCRdb re-analysed the multiplex PCR reads in MiXCR, keeping a single row per CDR3 protein. The sample has around 350,000 distinct CDR3 sequences; around 15% are singletons. The sample consisted of blood. Source of these receptors: a woman aged 25-40 years with Graves' ophthalmopathy. Each CDR3 is given with its conserved first and last residue. Each record gives: D gene, clone size, V gene, J gene, CDR3 DNA, CDR3 protein. A D gene is named only where the DNA matches it firmly. The size of a clone is reported for some rows only, either as once, few or many, or as a class for expanded clones.

d_gene: NA
abundance: NA
v_gene: TRBV12-5
j_gene: TRBJ2-2
CDR3nt: TGTGCTAGTGGTTTACCGGGGTTGAGCACCGGGGAGCTGTTTTTT
CDR3aa: CASGLPGLSTGELFF

d_gene: NA
abundance: NA
v_gene: TRBV19
j_gene: TRBJ2-7
CDR3nt: TGTGCCACCCGGGCTGGGGGATGGGACGAGCAGTACTTC
CDR3aa: CATRAGGWDEQYF

d_gene: NA
abundance: many
v_gene: TRBV7-8
j_gene: TRBJ1-1
CDR3nt: TGTGCCAGCAGCCTGGACCCGAACACTGAAGCTTTCTTT
CDR3aa: CASSLDPNTEAFF

d_gene: TRBD1
abundance: NA
v_gene: TRBV19
j_gene: TRBJ2-5
CDR3nt: TGTGCCACCCAAAAGCGCTCCGGGACAGGGGAAGGGACCCAGTACTTC
CDR3aa: CATQKRSGTGEGTQYF

d_gene: NA
abundance: few
v_gene: TRBV30
j_gene: TRBJ1-3
CDR3nt: TGTGCCTGGAACAGGTGGAGCTCTGGAAACACCATATATTTT
CDR3aa: CAWNRWSSGNTIYF

d_gene: NA
abundance: NA
v_gene: TRBV4-1
j_gene: TRBJ2-5
CDR3nt: TGCGCCAGCAGCTACATCTCATCGGGCGAGACCCAGTACTTC
CDR3aa: CASSYISSGETQYF

d_gene: NA
abundance: NA
v_gene: TRBV7-2
j_gene: TRBJ2-1
CDR3nt: TGTGTCAGCAGCTCCTTAAAAACCAACTACAATGAGCAGTTCTTC
CDR3aa: CVSSSLKTNYNEQFF

d_gene: NA
abundance: many
v_gene: TRBV20-1
j_gene: TRBJ2-5
CDR3nt: TGCAGTGCTAGAGGACGGTTAGAGACCCAGTACTTC
CDR3aa: CSARGRLETQYF

d_gene: NA
abundance: many
v_gene: TRBV7-3
j_gene: TRBJ2-3
CDR3nt: TGTGCCAGCAGCTTAATCGGACTAGATACGCAGTATTTT
CDR3aa: CASSLIGLDTQYF

d_gene: TRBD2
abundance: NA
v_gene: TRBV7-2
j_gene: TRBJ2-1
CDR3nt: TGTGCCAGCAGCTTAGCACTAGCGGGGGCTAATGAGCAGTTCTTC
CDR3aa: CASSLALAGANEQFF

d_gene: NA
abundance: once
v_gene: TRBV4-2
j_gene: TRBJ1-5
CDR3nt: TGTGCCAGCAGCCAATCACCCGGGGTAAGCAATCAGCCCCAGCATTTT
CDR3aa: CASSQSPGVSNQPQHF

d_gene: TRBD2
abundance: many
v_gene: TRBV11-3
j_gene: TRBJ2-2
CDR3nt: TGTGCCACCCAGTGGTACGGGGGGGACACCACCGGGGAGCTGTTTTTT
CDR3aa: CATQWYGGDTTGELFF

d_gene: NA
abundance: NA
v_gene: TRBV29-1
j_gene: TRBJ2-3
CDR3nt: TGCAGCGTTGAATTCGTGCCACGGGGTACGCAGTATTTT
CDR3aa: CSVEFVPRGTQYF

d_gene: NA
abundance: many
v_gene: TRBV30
j_gene: TRBJ2-7
CDR3nt: TGTGCCTGGATCGCCCACGGGACATTAGAGCAGTACTTC
CDR3aa: CAWIAHGTLEQYF

d_gene: NA
abundance: NA
v_gene: TRBV5-1
j_gene: TRBJ2-6
CDR3nt: TGCGCCAGCAGCTTAGGGGACGTCCTCCTGACTTTC
CDR3aa: CASSLGDVLLTF

d_gene: TRBD2
abundance: few
v_gene: TRBV20-1
j_gene: TRBJ2-7
CDR3nt: TGCAGTGCCGCCCGAGCGGGGGACTCCTACGAGCAGTACTTC
CDR3aa: CSAARAGDSYEQYF

d_gene: NA
abundance: many
v_gene: TRBV24-1
j_gene: TRBJ2-1
CDR3nt: TGTGCCACCAGTGCGGAGATGGATGAGCAGTTCTTC
CDR3aa: CATSAEMDEQFF

d_gene: TRBD1
abundance: NA
v_gene: TRBV11-2
j_gene: TRBJ2-7
CDR3nt: TGTGCCAGCAGCTCCCGACAGGGGGCCCACGAGCAGTACTTC
CDR3aa: CASSSRQGAHEQYF

d_gene: TRBD1
abundance: few
v_gene: TRBV19
j_gene: TRBJ2-7
CDR3nt: TGTGCCAGTAGTATGTGGACAGGGCGAATATCGAGCTCCTACGAGCAGTACTTC
CDR3aa: CASSMWTGRISSSYEQYF

d_gene: TRBD1
abundance: many
v_gene: TRBV2
j_gene: TRBJ2-7
CDR3nt: TGTGCCAGTGGCCGGGACAGGGGTTCGTACGAGCAGTACTTC
CDR3aa: CASGRDRGSYEQYF

d_gene: NA
abundance: NA
v_gene: TRBV20-1
j_gene: TRBJ2-5
CDR3nt: TGCAGTGCTCCAGATGTGGCTATAGAGACCCAGTACTTC
CDR3aa: CSAPDVAIETQYF

d_gene: TRBD1
abundance: many
v_gene: TRBV19
j_gene: TRBJ1-5
CDR3nt: TGTGCCACCCAGGGACAGGGAGGAGGCAATCAGCCCCAGCATTTT
CDR3aa: CATQGQGGGNQPQHF

d_gene: NA
abundance: many
v_gene: TRBV28
j_gene: TRBJ1-2
CDR3nt: TGTGCCAGCAGTTCCCCGCCCCTCTCGAATGGCTACACCTTC
CDR3aa: CASSSPPLSNGYTF

d_gene: NA
abundance: NA
v_gene: TRBV5-6
j_gene: TRBJ1-1
CDR3nt: TGTGCCAGCAGTCGCGGGACACAGAACACTGAAGCTTTCTTT
CDR3aa: CASSRGTQNTEAFF

d_gene: NA
abundance: many
v_gene: TRBV20-1
j_gene: TRBJ1-1
CDR3nt: TGCAGTGCTAGAGTGGCACAAAAGAACACTGAAGCTTTCTTT
CDR3aa: CSARVAQKNTEAFF

d_gene: NA
abundance: NA
v_gene: TRBV20-1
j_gene: TRBJ1-3
CDR3nt: TGCAGTGCTAGAAGGGCAAGAAAGGCTGATGGAAACACCATATATTTT
CDR3aa: CSARRARKADGNTIYF

d_gene: TRBD2
abundance: few
v_gene: TRBV20-1
j_gene: TRBJ2-3
CDR3nt: TGCAGTGCTCCTTTAACTAGCGGCCTCACAGATACGCAGTATTTT
CDR3aa: CSAPLTSGLTDTQYF

d_gene: NA
abundance: many
v_gene: TRBV12-3/TRBV12-4
j_gene: TRBJ2-5
CDR3nt: TGTGCCAGCAGTCTGGACGGAGCTAGCCAAGAGACCCAGTACTTC
CDR3aa: CASSLDGASQETQYF

d_gene: NA
abundance: NA
v_gene: TRBV19
j_gene: TRBJ1-2
CDR3nt: TGTGCCAGTAATACCGGGGTGAACTATGGCTACACCTTC
CDR3aa: CASNTGVNYGYTF

d_gene: NA
abundance: many
v_gene: TRBV7-8
j_gene: TRBJ1-2
CDR3nt: TGTGCCAGCAGCTTATCCGGAGAGGATGTAGGCTACACCTTC
CDR3aa: CASSLSGEDVGYTF

d_gene: NA
abundance: many
v_gene: TRBV6-1
j_gene: TRBJ1-1
CDR3nt: TGTGCCAGCACTCCCGGCGGGTTGAACACTGAAGCTTTCTTT
CDR3aa: CASTPGGLNTEAFF